This T cell receptor beta chain was sequenced in a study of T-cell memory formation after mild COVID-19. Worth noting for this clonotype: Antigen: not known.

TCRdb re-analysed the 5' RACE reads in MiXCR, keeping a single row per CDR3 protein. This sample yields 92,000 or so distinct CDR3 sequences, of which around 16% are seen a single time; 39% belongs to the top ten. Germline V CDR1 and CDR2: SGHKS, YYEKEE (reference sequence). The CDR3 length is 14 residues. The germline V and J ends were trimmed by 0 bases and 3 bases, with 7 bases remaining between them. Study-wide points: Mainly CM and EM harbored the contracting CD4+ clones; mainly EMRA harbored the CD8+ ones.

This TCR was sampled from a man in his late teens or twenties who had mild COVID-19 (a few samples of this study predate the infection). Cell type and time point are not known. V is TRBV5-5 and J is TRBJ2-1; D possibly corresponds to TRBD1 (5 bases). The specimen sequenced was PBMCs or a T cell subset sorted from them (not recorded which). The DNA for the CDR3 is TGTGCCAGCAGCTTGGGGGGCCTCTACAATGAGCAGTTCTTC. Translated, it gives CASSLGGLYNEQFF.